This T cell receptor beta chain comes out of a study of blood T cell repertoires in COVID-19 (dated by TCRdb to the early 2020s). Study-wide context: Collaborator samples came from the United States, Italy and Spain and covered acute and convalescent phases of COVID-19. The material from the prospective study consisted of cDNA or gDNA derived from T cells, B-cell-depleted T cells, or PBMCs. Subjects who had been exposed to COVID-19, were actively infected with it, or had recovered from it provided the deeply sampled blood TCRbeta repertoires that made up the dataset. The repertoires were released in a freely available public database intended as a resource for research on the immune response to SARS-CoV-2. Samples came from the ongoing ImmuneRACE study (first 160 participants) plus 1,254 subjects from 6 global collaborators. A de-identified subject ID, COVID-19 status, age in years and sex were almost always included in the sample metadata. Where available, HLA class I and class II types were taken from metadata supplied by the sample provider and were not determined by assay-based typing.

The immunoSEQ Assay, a bias-controlled multiplex PCR, was used to amplify TCRbeta CDR3 regions from genomic DNA. On the study's bioinformatics: The number of nucleated cells in each sample was estimated from the amplification of reference gene primers within the assay. To quantify the absolute abundance of each unique TCRbeta CDR3 rearrangement, sequence reads were collapsed and filtered. For each sample, productive Simpson clonality was calculated as the square root of Simpson's diversity index over productive rearrangements. TCRdb mirrors the immuneACCESS table, restricted to in-frame sequences. Some clones are absent from its copies; in checked studies, under half trace to an unresolved V gene, and the reason for the others is unknown. V and J calls and clone size are as listed in that table; D and trimming were resolved from the DNA. Here the sample has 310,000 or so clones; 90% to 95% occur a single time. Around 2.2% of the sample belongs to the ten largest clones.

V loses 6 bases, J loses 6 bases, and the germline ends lie 11 bases apart. From its cysteine to its phenylalanine, the CDR3 spans 12 amino acids. Of all the DNA, just the CDR3 is kept, 36 bases in frame from base 1. At one collaborating source in Seattle, patients were enrolled during active infection and were followed longitudinally through the course of disease. Whole blood was collected in K2EDTA tubes by collaborating institutions according to the institutions' own protocols. For TCRbeta analysis, collaborators shipped samples in one of three forms: frozen whole blood, isolated PBMCs, or DNA extracted from either of those sample types. The paper's findings and limits, for the study overall: Clinical and demographic metadata were provided uncurated, with the amount varying by source and participant.

This clone was seen once. The clone's antigen remains unknown. Per-base quality was not reported, and no clone a single base away is much larger than it. Material: peripheral blood. The chain employs TRBV12-3 or TRBV12-4 and TRBJ1-1; the D segment could be TRBD1, given 5 matching bases. This clonotype was sampled from a woman aged 25-40 years with COVID-19, enrolled during active disease. The CDR3 protein: CASSRRGSEAFF. The DNA sequence is given as TGTGCCAGCAGCCGCCGGGGGTCTGAAGCTTTCTTT.